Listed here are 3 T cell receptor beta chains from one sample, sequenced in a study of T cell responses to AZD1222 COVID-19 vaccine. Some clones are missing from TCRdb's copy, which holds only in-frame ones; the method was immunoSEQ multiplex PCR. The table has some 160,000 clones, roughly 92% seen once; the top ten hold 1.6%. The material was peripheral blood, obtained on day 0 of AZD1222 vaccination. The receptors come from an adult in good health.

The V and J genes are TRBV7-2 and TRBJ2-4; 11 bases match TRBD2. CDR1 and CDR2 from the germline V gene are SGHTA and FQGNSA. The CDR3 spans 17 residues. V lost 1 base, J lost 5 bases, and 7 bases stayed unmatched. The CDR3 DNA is TGTGCCAGCAGCTTAGGAGCTAGCGGGAGGATGCAAAACATTCAGTACTTC. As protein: CASSLGASGRMQNIQYF.

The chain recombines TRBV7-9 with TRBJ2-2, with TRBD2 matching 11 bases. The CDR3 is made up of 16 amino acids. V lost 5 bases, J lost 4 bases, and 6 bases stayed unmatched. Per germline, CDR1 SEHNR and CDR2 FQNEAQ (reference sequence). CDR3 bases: TGTGCCAGCAGCGATAGGACTAGCGGGCTCACCGGGGAGCTGTTTTTT. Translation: CASSDRTSGLTGELFF.

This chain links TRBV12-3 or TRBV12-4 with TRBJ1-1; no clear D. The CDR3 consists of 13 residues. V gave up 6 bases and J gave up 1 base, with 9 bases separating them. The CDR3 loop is CASSLDGNTEAFF. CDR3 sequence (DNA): TGTGCCAGCAGCCTAGACGGGAACACTGAAGCTTTCTTT.